Sequencing of this TCR beta chain was carried out in a study of CD4+ T cells in melanoma. Findings of the study overall: CD8+ T cell, macrophage and B cell function reportedly correlated with neoantigen-specific CD4+ T cells. Neoantigen-specific CD4+ T cells in melanoma reportedly had diverse differentiation states.

Germline values: CDR1 MGHRA, CDR2 YSYEKL. The CDR3 consists of 15 residues. Between the trimmed V and J ends, which lost 1 base and 4 bases, there was a span of 13 bases. This clone was seen a handful of times. The target antigen is unknown. TCRdb's table, derived via immunoSEQ multiplex PCR, lists solely in-frame clones and lacks some. Of about 140,000 clones in the sample, nearly 95% were seen once. The chain joins TRBV4-1 to TRBJ1-1; D is undetermined. This TCR was sampled from a human donor with melanoma. For the CDR3, the DNA is TGCGCCAGCAGCCAAGGGCGGGGTTTGAGCACTGAAGCTTTCTTT. As protein: CASSQGRGLSTEAFF.